A single sample is the source of the 17 T cell receptor beta chains below, sequenced in a study of neurological immune-mediated disorders (dated by TCRdb to the late 2010s). The receptor library was made with 5' RACE. Sequencing took place on an Illumina HiSeq 2500. TCRdb's own reprocessing of the public reads used fastp at Q25 and MiXCR and kept productive beta chains. Each entry is one CDR3 protein sequence, shown with its most common DNA and genes. This sample comprises about 44,000 distinct CDR3 sequences, about 6.9% of them detected only once. The top ten constitute around 0.55% of the sample. Source material: CD4+ T cells from blood. Receptors were obtained from a woman aged 40 to 50 in good health.

This clonotype has a count of ten or more. The V gene is TRBV20-1, the J gene TRBJ2-1; 8 bases are a match to TRBD2. Trimming removed 3 bases from V and 4 bases from J; junction bases left unmatched: 2. The CDR3 covers 13 residues. Per germline, CDR1 DFQATT and CDR2 SNEGSKA (reference sequence). In nucleotides, the CDR3 is TGCAGTGCTAGGACTAGCGCGTACAATGAGCAGTTCTTC. Residues: CSARTSAYNEQFF.

This clonotype showed up many times. This chain links TRBV6-5 with TRBJ1-4; unclear D gene. The V end was cut by 7 bases, the J end by 8 bases, with 14 bases between. CDR1 is MNHEY and CDR2 is SVGAGI in the germline V gene. The CDR3 runs to 13 residues. Written as DNA, the CDR3 is TGTGCCAGCACCATGGGAGTTAGGGAAAAACTGTTTTTT. Translated: CASTMGVREKLFF.

This clonotype was seen repeatedly, ten times or more. The rearrangement uses TRBV6-2 or TRBV6-3 and TRBJ2-7, with a tentative D call TRBD2 (6 bases). The germline CDR1 and CDR2 sequences are MNHEY and SVGEGT. V lost 2 bases and J lost 3, with 11 bases in between. The CDR3 contains 14 residues. The CDR3 DNA reads TGTGCCAGCAGTTACGCGGGACTGGACTACGAGCAGTACTTC. This encodes CASSYAGLDYEQYF.

This clonotype occurred many times. CDR3 protein: CASSLPWTVTGELFF. DNA of the CDR3: TGTGCCAGCAGTTTACCCTGGACAGTTACCGGGGAGCTGTTTTTT. This chain joins TRBV28 and TRBJ2-2; a weak D match, TRBD1 (6 bases). Germline lookup yields CDR1 MDHEN and CDR2 SYDVKM. Trimming stripped 2 bases from V and 5 bases from J, with 12 bases between. This CDR3 has 15 amino acids.

This clonotype was counted at least ten times. The gene calls are TRBV6-2 or TRBV6-3 and TRBJ2-1; 8 bases line up with TRBD2. Germline-derived CDR1 and CDR2 are MNHEY and SVGEGT. The CDR3 is 16 amino acids. J was trimmed by 5 bases and V by 0 bases; bases with no gene match: 6. The DNA of the CDR3 is TGTGCCAGCAGTTACTCGCCCGCGGGAGGAAACAATGAGCAGTTCTTC. It yields the protein CASSYSPAGGNNEQFF.

This clonotype was recorded at least ten times. The chain employs TRBV20-1 and TRBJ2-7; 7 positions agree with TRBD2. With 3 bases clipped from V and 2 bases from J, the junction kept 4 bases outside the gene matches. CDR1 DFQATT and CDR2 SNEGSKA come from the germline V gene (reference sequence). The CDR3 has 13 residues. The CDR3, as DNA: TGCAGTGCTAGTTTTGCGGGAGCCTACGAGCAGTACTTC. Its protein product is CSASFAGAYEQYF.

This clonotype has at least ten counts. V usage is TRBV20-1 and J usage is TRBJ1-6; D gene ambiguous. V lost 1 base and J lost 9, with 13 bases in between. The CDR3 spans 14 residues. CDR1 and CDR2 from the germline V gene are DFQATT and SNEGSKA (reference sequence). The CDR3 nucleotides are TGCAGTGCTAGAGCCCCCAAAGGAGGTTCACCCCTCCACTTT. It specifies CSARAPKGGSPLHF.

This clonotype occurred many times. The chain uses TRBV20-1 and TRBJ2-3, with D possibly matching TRBD2 (5 bases). The germline CDR1 and CDR2 sequences are DFQATT and SNEGSKA (reference sequence). The CDR3 consists of 19 residues. With 2 bases removed from V and 2 bases from J, the gap between germline ends came to 26 bases. CDR3 residues: CSARNDLTPDLSHTDTQYF. As DNA, the CDR3 is TGCAGTGCTAGAAACGACTTGACTCCGGACTTATCCCACACAGATACGCAGTATTTT.

This clonotype was counted many times. The chain joins TRBV20-1 to TRBJ2-1; D gene unclear. From germline, CDR1 is DFQATT and CDR2 SNEGSKA (reference sequence). V was pared by 5 bases and J by 4 bases, with 18 bases between. This CDR3 spans 15 amino acids. The CDR3 nucleotides are TGCAGTGCTCGGACCTCCCCGTCATCTTACAATGAGCAGTTCTTC. Amino acid sequence: CSARTSPSSYNEQFF.

This clonotype was picked up many times. CDR3 sequence: CASSLGLAGGGTEQFF. The CDR3 bases are TGTGCCAGCAGCTTGGGGCTAGCGGGAGGCGGCACTGAGCAGTTCTTC. J is TRBJ2-1 and V is TRBV7-2; 11 bases agree with TRBD2. V trimming: 3 bases; J trimming: 9 bases; junction bases outside the gene matches: 10. CDR3 length equals 16 residues. Per the germline V gene, CDR1 is SGHTA and CDR2 is FQGNSA.

This clonotype has a count of ten or more. This chain connects TRBV5-1 to TRBJ2-7, with D perhaps TRBD1 or TRBD2 (5 bases each). This CDR3 region has 14 residues. CDR1 and CDR2 (germline): SGHRS, YFSETQ. Trimming took 3 bases from V and 0 from J, leaving 10 bases between them. CDR3 protein: CASSSGASSYEQYF. CDR3 bases: TGCGCCAGCAGCTCCGGGGCTAGCTCCTACGAGCAGTACTTC.

This clonotype has ten or more counts. The chain combines TRBV5-1 with TRBJ2-5; possibly TRBD2 for D (7 bases). Trimming left V 0 bases short and J 2 bases short, with 11 bases between. In germline, CDR1 is SGHRS, CDR2 YFSETQ. The CDR3 totals 15 residues. CDR3 nucleotide sequence: TGCGCCAGCAGCTTGGGCAGGGGACTACAAGAGACCCAGTACTTC. It codes for CASSLGRGLQETQYF.

The table lists this clonotype with many counts. The CDR3 loop reads CSVLGWDLSYEQYF. The CDR3 DNA reads as TGCAGTGTTTTGGGATGGGACCTCTCCTACGAGCAGTACTTC. The J gene is TRBJ2-7, the V gene TRBV20-1; D possibly uses TRBD1 or TRBD2 (5 bases each). The CDR3 loop spans 14 amino acids. Germline-derived CDR1 and CDR2 are DFQATT and SNEGSKA (reference sequence). V lost 7 bases, J lost 0 bases, and 16 bases lay in between.

The table lists this clonotype with many counts. The J gene is TRBJ2-3, the V gene TRBV3-1; 9 bases align to TRBD2. J was trimmed by 2 bases and V by 1 base; bases with no gene match: 4. The CDR3 extends over 16 amino acids. CDR1 is LGHDT, CDR2 YNNKEL, per germline (reference sequence). CDR3 protein: CASSQGRGRVTDTQYF. The CDR3 DNA reads as TGTGCCAGCAGCCAAGGTCGCGGGAGGGTCACAGATACGCAGTATTTT.

Ten or more counts support this clonotype. V gene TRBV20-1 combines with J gene TRBJ1-2, with 8 bases aligning to TRBD1. The CDR3 length is 14 residues. The trim removed 3 bases at V and 7 bases at J, leaving 10 bases unmatched. Germline V CDR1 and CDR2: DFQATT, SNEGSKA (reference sequence). For the CDR3, the DNA is TGCAGTGCTAGGGAGTCCGGGACAGGATCTGGCTACACCTTC. Translating it yields CSARESGTGSGYTF.

Many counts were recorded for this clonotype. V and J are TRBV28 and TRBJ2-1; D remains unclear. This CDR3 is built from 13 residues. Germline V CDR1 and CDR2: MDHEN, SYDVKM. The ends were cut back, 8 bases at V and 4 bases at J, with 12 bases in the middle. The CDR3 protein is CASGDQEYNEQFF. CDR3 DNA: TGTGCCAGCGGCGACCAAGAATACAATGAGCAGTTCTTC.

This clonotype was seen at least ten times. The chain has TRBV6-6 and TRBJ2-7; D uncertain. CDR1 and CDR2 from the germline V gene are MNHNY and SVGAGI (reference sequence). Trimming took off 5 bases at V and 2 bases at J, with 10 bases between the two ends. This CDR3 spans 13 amino acids. The CDR3 DNA is TGTGCCAGCAGTCGGACGGGCACCTACGAGCAGTACTTC. Its translation is CASSRTGTYEQYF.